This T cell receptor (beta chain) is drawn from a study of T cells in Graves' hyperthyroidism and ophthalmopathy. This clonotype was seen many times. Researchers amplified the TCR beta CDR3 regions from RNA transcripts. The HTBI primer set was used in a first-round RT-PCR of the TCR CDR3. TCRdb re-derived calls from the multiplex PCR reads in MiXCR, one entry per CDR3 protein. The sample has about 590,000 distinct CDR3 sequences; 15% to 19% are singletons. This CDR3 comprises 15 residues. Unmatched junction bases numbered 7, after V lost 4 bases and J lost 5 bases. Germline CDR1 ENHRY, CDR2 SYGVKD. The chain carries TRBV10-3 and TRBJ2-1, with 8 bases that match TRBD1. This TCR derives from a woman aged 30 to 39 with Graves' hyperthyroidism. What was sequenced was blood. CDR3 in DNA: TGTGCCATCAGTGGGGTGGGACAGGCTAACAATGAGCAGTTCTTC. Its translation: CAISGVGQANNEQFF.